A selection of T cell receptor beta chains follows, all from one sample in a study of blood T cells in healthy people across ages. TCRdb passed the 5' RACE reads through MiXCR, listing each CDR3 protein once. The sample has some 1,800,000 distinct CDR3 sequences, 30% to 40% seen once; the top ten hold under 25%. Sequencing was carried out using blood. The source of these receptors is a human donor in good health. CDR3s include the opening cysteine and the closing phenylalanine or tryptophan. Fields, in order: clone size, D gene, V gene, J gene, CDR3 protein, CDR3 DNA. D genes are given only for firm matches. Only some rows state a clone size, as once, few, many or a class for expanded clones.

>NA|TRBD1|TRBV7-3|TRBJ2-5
CASSRDRQIETQYF
TGTGCCAGCAGCCGGGACAGACAAATAGAGACCCAGTACTTC
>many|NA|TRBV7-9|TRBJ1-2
CASSSGTSFNYGYTF
TGTGCCAGCAGCTCCGGGACCTCCTTTAACTATGGCTACACCTTC
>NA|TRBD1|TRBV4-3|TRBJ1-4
CASSHGTGGEKLFF
TGCGCCAGCAGCCACGGGACAGGGGGTGAAAAACTGTTTTTT
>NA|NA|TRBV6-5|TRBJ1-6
CASTLRTDNSPLHF
TGTGCCAGCACCCTCAGGACAGACAATTCACCCCTCCACTTT
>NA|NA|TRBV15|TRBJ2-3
CATGKGGTGVGSDTQYF
TGTGCCACCGGCAAAGGAGGAACGGGGGTGGGGTCAGATACGCAGTATTTT
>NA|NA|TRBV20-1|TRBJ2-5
CSARDPRAGETQYF
TGCAGTGCTAGAGATCCTCGGGCAGGGGAGACCCAGTACTTC
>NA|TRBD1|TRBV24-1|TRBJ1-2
CATSDHGQGADGYTF
TGTGCCACCAGTGATCACGGACAGGGGGCCGATGGCTACACCTTC
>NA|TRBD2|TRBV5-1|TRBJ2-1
CASSFPRRAGGHNEQFF
TGCGCCAGCAGCTTTCCTAGACGAGCGGGGGGCCACAATGAGCAGTTCTTC
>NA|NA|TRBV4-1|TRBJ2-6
CAGSKEPGANVLTF
TGCGCCGGCAGCAAAGAGCCGGGGGCCAACGTCCTGACTTTC
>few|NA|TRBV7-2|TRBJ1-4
CASSLDVLNEKLFF
TGTGCCAGCAGCTTAGACGTTCTTAATGAAAAACTGTTTTTT
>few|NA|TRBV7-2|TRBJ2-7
CASSLVGGGTYEQYF
TGTGCCAGCAGCTTAGTTGGCGGGGGCACCTACGAGCAGTACTTC
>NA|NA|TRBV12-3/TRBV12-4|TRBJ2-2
CASSIVSNTGELFF
TGTGCCAGCAGTATCGTCAGCAACACCGGGGAGCTGTTTTTT
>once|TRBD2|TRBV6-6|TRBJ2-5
CASKPSRGGQETQYF
TGTGCCAGCAAGCCATCCCGGGGGGGTCAAGAGACCCAGTACTTC
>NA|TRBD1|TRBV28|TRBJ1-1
CTSSSRLRQGLNTEAFF
TGTACCAGCAGTTCCCGCCTTCGACAGGGGCTGAACACTGAAGCTTTCTTT
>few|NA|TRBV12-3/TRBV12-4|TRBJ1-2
CASRERDIARTGGYGYTF
TGTGCCAGCAGGGAAAGGGACATCGCGAGAACGGGCGGTTATGGCTACACCTTC
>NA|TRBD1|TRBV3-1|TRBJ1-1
CASSHSGGEAFF
TGTGCCAGCAGCCATTCAGGGGGCGAAGCTTTCTTT
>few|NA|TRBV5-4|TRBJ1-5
CASSLQGSEPQHF
TGTGCCAGCAGCTTACAGGGTTCTGAGCCCCAGCATTTT
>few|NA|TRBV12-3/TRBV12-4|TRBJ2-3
CASSLEDTDTQYF
TGTGCCAGCAGTTTAGAGGACACAGATACGCAGTATTTT
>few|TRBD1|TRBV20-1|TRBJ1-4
CSARVRALGDRSNEKLFF
TGCAGTGCTAGAGTTCGCGCCTTAGGGGACAGGAGTAATGAAAAACTGTTTTTT
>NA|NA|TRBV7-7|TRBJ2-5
CASSLGGAPQETQYF
TGTGCTAGCAGCTTAGGGGGGGCGCCGCAAGAGACCCAGTACTTC
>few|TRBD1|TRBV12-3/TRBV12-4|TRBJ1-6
CASSFRQGDSPLHF
TGTGCCAGCAGTTTTAGACAGGGGGATTCACCCCTCCACTTT
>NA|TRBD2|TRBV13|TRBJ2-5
CASSWGLAREETQYF
TGTGCCAGCAGCTGGGGACTAGCGAGAGAGGAGACCCAGTACTTC
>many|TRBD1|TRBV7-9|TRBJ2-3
CASSFGQGTTDTQYF
TGTGCCAGCAGCTTCGGACAGGGGACCACAGATACGCAGTATTTT
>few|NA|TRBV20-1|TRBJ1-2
CSAPPGGVYGYTF
TGCAGTGCGCCACCGGGGGGGGTCTATGGCTACACCTTC
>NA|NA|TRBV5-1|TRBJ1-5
CASSSNGGADQPQHF
TGCGCCAGCAGCTCGAACGGGGGCGCGGATCAGCCCCAGCATTTT
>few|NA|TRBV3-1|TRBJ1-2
CASSQFSSGYTF
TGTGCCAGCAGCCAGTTTTCCTCTGGCTACACCTTC
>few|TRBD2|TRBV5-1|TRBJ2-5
CASSYFREGKETQYF
TGCGCCAGCAGCTATTTCCGGGAGGGTAAAGAGACCCAGTACTTC
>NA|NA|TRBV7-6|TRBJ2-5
CASSLTTGLQETQYF
TGTGCCAGCAGCTTAACGACAGGATTACAAGAGACCCAGTACTTC
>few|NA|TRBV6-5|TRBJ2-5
CASTPRGVGETQYF
TGTGCCAGCACCCCCAGGGGGGTGGGAGAGACCCAGTACTTC
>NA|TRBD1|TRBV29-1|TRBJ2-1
CSVSRGLRGLDEQFF
TGCAGCGTTTCCAGGGGGCTCCGGGGTTTGGATGAGCAGTTCTTC
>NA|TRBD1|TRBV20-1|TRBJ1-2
CSARLQGAGYGYTF
TGCAGTGCTAGGTTGCAGGGGGCTGGTTATGGCTACACCTTC
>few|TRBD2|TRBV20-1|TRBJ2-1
CSAGRRLAGGPGVLNEQFF
TGCAGTGCTGGGAGGAGACTAGCGGGGGGGCCTGGCGTCCTCAATGAGCAGTTCTTC
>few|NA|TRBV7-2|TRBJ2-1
CASSINPFNEQFF
TGTGCCAGCAGCATAAACCCATTCAATGAGCAGTTCTTC
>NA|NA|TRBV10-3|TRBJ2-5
CAISLGGGETQYF
TGTGCCATCTCCCTGGGGGGAGGAGAGACCCAGTACTTC
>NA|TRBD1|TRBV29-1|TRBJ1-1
CSVDLIGQGLNTEAFF
TGCAGCGTTGATTTGATCGGACAGGGGTTGAACACTGAAGCTTTCTTT
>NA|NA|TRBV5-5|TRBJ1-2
CASCHDGSYGYTF
TGTGCCAGCTGTCATGACGGATCTTATGGCTACACCTTC
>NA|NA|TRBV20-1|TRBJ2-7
CSARDVGFYEQYF
TGCAGTGCTAGAGATGTTGGATTTTACGAGCAGTACTTC
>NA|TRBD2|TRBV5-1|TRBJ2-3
CASSSRAGGNTDTQYF
TGCGCCAGCAGTTCCCGAGCGGGGGGTAACACAGATACGCAGTATTTT
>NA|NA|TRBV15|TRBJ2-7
CATSRGIGEQYF
TGTGCCACCAGCAGAGGTATCGGGGAGCAGTACTTC
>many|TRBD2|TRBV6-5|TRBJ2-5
CASSYLGLAMETQYF
TGTGCCAGCAGTTACCTTGGACTAGCGATGGAGACCCAGTACTTC
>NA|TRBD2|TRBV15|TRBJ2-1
CATSGGLATGLDEQFF
TGTGCCACCAGCGGAGGACTAGCAACGGGGCTCGATGAGCAGTTCTTC
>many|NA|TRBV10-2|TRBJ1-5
CASMSAGSNSNQPQHF
TGCGCCAGCATGTCCGCAGGCTCAAATAGCAATCAGCCCCAGCATTTT
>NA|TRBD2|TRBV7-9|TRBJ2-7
CASSLVSSGGPYEQYF
TGTGCCAGTAGCTTAGTTTCTAGCGGGGGACCCTACGAGCAGTACTTC
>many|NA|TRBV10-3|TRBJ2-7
CAISVNPYEQYF
TGTGCCATCAGTGTTAACCCCTACGAGCAGTACTTC
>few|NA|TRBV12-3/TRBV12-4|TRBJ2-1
CASSSTHGEQFF
TGTGCCAGCAGCTCGACTCATGGCGAGCAGTTCTTC
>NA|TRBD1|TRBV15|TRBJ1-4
CATSRHNRGYNEKLFF
TGTGCCACCAGCAGACACAACAGGGGATATAATGAAAAACTGTTTTTT
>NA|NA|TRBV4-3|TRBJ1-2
CASSHYRTDELYGYTF
TGCGCCAGCAGCCACTATCGGACAGATGAACTTTATGGCTACACCTTC
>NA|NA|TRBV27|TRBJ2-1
CASSLVSRTFLGNEQFF
TGTGCCAGCAGTTTAGTTTCCCGGACATTCCTGGGCAATGAGCAGTTCTTC
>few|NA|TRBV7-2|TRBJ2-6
CASSLMGGLSGANVLTF
TGTGCCAGCAGCTTAATGGGCGGCCTCTCTGGGGCCAACGTCCTGACTTTC
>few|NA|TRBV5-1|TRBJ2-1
CASATTRTSNNEQFF
TGCGCCAGCGCGACCACCCGGACTTCTAACAATGAGCAGTTCTTC
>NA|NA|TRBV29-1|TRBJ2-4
CSVDSGGMQYF
TGCAGCGTTGATTCCGGCGGGATGCAGTACTTC
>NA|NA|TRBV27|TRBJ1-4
CASSLLAYNEKLFF
TGTGCCAGCAGTTTACTGGCCTATAATGAAAAACTGTTTTTT
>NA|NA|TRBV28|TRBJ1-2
CASSLRGALYGYTF
TGTGCCAGCAGTTTAAGGGGAGCACTCTATGGCTACACCTTC
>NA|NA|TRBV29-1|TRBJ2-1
CSVASSVSEQFF
TGCAGCGTTGCGTCTAGCGTATCTGAGCAGTTCTTC
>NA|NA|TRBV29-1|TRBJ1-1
CSVGGTSNTEAFF
TGCAGCGTTGGAGGGACATCGAACACTGAAGCTTTCTTT
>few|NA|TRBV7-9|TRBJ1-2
CASSLIDGYTF
TGTGCCAGCAGCCTGATCGACGGCTACACCTTC
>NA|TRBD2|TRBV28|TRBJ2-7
CASSLLAGGREQYF
TGTGCCAGCAGTTTACTAGCGGGGGGGCGTGAGCAGTACTTC
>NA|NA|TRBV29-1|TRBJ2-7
CSVEFGRSYEQYF
TGCAGCGTTGAATTTGGGAGATCCTACGAGCAGTACTTC